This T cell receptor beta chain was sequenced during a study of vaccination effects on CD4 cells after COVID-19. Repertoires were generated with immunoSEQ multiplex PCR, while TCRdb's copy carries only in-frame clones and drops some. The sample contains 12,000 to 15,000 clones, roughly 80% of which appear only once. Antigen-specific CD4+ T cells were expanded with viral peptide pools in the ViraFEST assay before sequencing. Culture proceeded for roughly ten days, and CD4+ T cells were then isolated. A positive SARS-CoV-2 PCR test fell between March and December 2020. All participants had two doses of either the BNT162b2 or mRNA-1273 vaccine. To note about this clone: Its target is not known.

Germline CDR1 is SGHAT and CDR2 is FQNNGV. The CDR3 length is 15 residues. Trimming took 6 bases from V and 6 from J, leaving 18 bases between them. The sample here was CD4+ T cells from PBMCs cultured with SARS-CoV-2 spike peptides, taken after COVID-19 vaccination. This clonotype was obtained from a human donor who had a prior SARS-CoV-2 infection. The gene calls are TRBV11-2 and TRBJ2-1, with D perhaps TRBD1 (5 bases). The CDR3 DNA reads TGTGCCAGCAGGGCTGCGGCCAGGGTTGGCAATGAGCAGTTCTTC. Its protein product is CASRAAARVGNEQFF.